The count of the clone carrying this T cell receptor beta chain is one. Per the original methods: Reference gene primer amplification gave estimated nucleated cell counts. Only in-frame clones appear in the TCRdb table, and some are missing; sequencing was by immunoSEQ multiplex PCR. The V and J calls and the clone size are those of that table, but D and trimming were determined from the DNA. The sample yields about 76,000 clones, approximately 80% seen once. V was clipped by 0 bases and J by 6 bases; unmatched bases: 3. This CDR3 region has 15 residues. The germline CDR1 and CDR2 sequences are WNHNN and SYGVQD (reference sequence). This specimen comes from a study of blood T cell repertoires in COVID-19.

This chain uses TRBV10-1 with TRBJ2-1; 9 bases line up with TRBD2. The sample was peripheral blood. This sequence was found in a human donor in a cohort sampled during active COVID-19. The CDR3, as DNA: TGCGCCAGCAGTGAGTCGACTAGCGGCGGCAATGAGCAGTTCTTC. Protein: CASSESTSGGNEQFF.